This T cell receptor (beta chain) originates from a study of blood T cell repertoires in COVID-19 (TCRdb year 2020). In terms of the full investigation: Samples covering the acute and convalescent phases of COVID-19 were provided by collaborators in the United States, Italy and Spain. The material from the prospective study consisted of cDNA or gDNA derived from T cells, B-cell-depleted T cells, or PBMCs. Deeply sampled blood TCRbeta repertoires from subjects exposed to, actively infected with, or recovered from COVID-19 were included in the dataset. The repertoires were released in a freely available public database intended as a resource for research on the immune response to SARS-CoV-2. Samples came from the ongoing ImmuneRACE study (first 160 participants) plus 1,254 subjects from 6 global collaborators. The sample metadata nearly always contained a de-identified subject ID, COVID-19 status, age in years and sex. Where available, HLA class I and class II types were obtained from metadata supplied by the sample provider rather than from assay-based typing.

The CDR3 numbers 14 residues from cysteine through phenylalanine. Only the CDR3 part of the read is kept: 42 bases, read in frame from the first base. The CDR1 and CDR2 encoded by the germline V gene are SNHLY and FYNNEI. V is cut by 4 bases and J by 3 bases, and the space between the germline ends is 13 bases. TCRbeta CDR3 regions were amplified from genomic DNA by means of the immunoSEQ Assay, a bias-controlled multiplex PCR. In the paper's pipeline: The number of nucleated cells in each sample was estimated by amplification of reference gene primers within the assay. Sequence reads were collapsed and filtered to measure the absolute abundance of every unique TCRbeta CDR3 rearrangement. For each sample, productive Simpson clonality was calculated as the square root of Simpson's diversity index over productive rearrangements. This is the immuneACCESS table as TCRdb keeps it, with only in-frame sequences that have V and J called. A part of the clones is gone; compared with another copy, unresolved V genes explain less than half, and the rest is unexplained. V, J and clone size are those of that table, while D and trimming were read from the DNA. The sample data list under 300,000 clones, and less than 90% of these were observed just once. The ten most abundant clones make up about 1.5% of the sample.

Overall study outcomes, separate from this receptor: The amount of clinical and demographic metadata varied by source and participant and was provided uncurated.

Samples from volunteer blood donors who had recovered from COVID-19 were contributed by a second Seattle source. Whole blood was collected in K2EDTA tubes by collaborating institutions according to the institutions' own protocols. For TCRbeta analysis, collaborator samples were shipped as frozen whole blood, as isolated PBMCs, or as DNA extracted from either sample type. This clone showed up just a few times. Its antigen target is currently unknown. No quality values exist for individual bases; no much larger clone is one base distant. This receptor chain uses TRBV2 and TRBJ2-7; a tentative D call is TRBD1 (6 bases match). The source is a woman between 40 and 55 years old who had recovered from COVID-19. The sequencing input was peripheral blood. The CDR3 corresponds to CASSGLQGNYEQYF. At the DNA level, the sequence is TGTGCCAGCAGTGGTCTCCAGGGGAACTACGAGCAGTACTTC.